Listed here are 16 T cell receptor beta chains from one sample, sequenced in a study of cytomegalovirus exposure and HLA in healthy donors. The study ran its PCR with 60 Vbeta and 13 Jbeta primers. Libraries were prepared by immunoSEQ multiplex PCR; TCRdb keeps only in-frame clonotypes and omits some of them. The table lists 55,000 to 75,000 clones, around two thirds of them singletons. Sequenced: PBMCs. These receptors came from a human donor in good health.

Remarks on this clone: The junction shows a germline mismatch at one end, possibly a read error. The gene calls are TRBV7-9 and TRBJ1-5; 8 bases are a match to TRBD1. The CDR3 runs to 16 residues. Per the germline V gene, CDR1 is SEHNR and CDR2 is FQNEAQ (reference sequence). CDR3 amino acids: CSSSLGGRGPNQPQHF. The CDR3 DNA reads as TGTTCCAGCAGCTTAGGGGGCAGGGGGCCCAATCAGCCCCAGCATTTT.

The chain recombines TRBV5-1 with TRBJ1-1; 7 nucleotides match TRBD1. V trimming: 4 bases; J trimming: 1 base; junction bases outside the gene matches: 4. Germline CDR1 reads SGHRS; CDR2 reads YFSETQ. This CDR3 region has 14 residues. CDR3 in amino acids: CASSPRQGNTEAFF. CDR3 coding DNA: TGCGCCAGCAGCCCAAGACAGGGGAACACTGAAGCTTTCTTT.

In its sample, this clone was seen a few times. The chain links TRBV7-3 to TRBJ1-4; D is unclear. The ends were cut back, 8 bases at V and 4 bases at J, with 14 bases in the middle. Germline CDR1 and CDR2: SGHTA and FQGTGA. The CDR3 contains 14 residues. CDR3 loop: CASQPGSGNEKLFF. As DNA, the CDR3 is TGTGCCAGCCAACCGGGATCTGGTAATGAAAAACTGTTTTTT.

This rearrangement joins TRBV11-1 to TRBJ1-5; perhaps TRBD1 as D (6 bases). The V end was cut by 3 bases, the J end by 0 bases, with 15 bases between. This CDR3 spans 17 amino acids. The germline V gene encodes CDR1 SGHAT and CDR2 FQDESV (reference sequence). The CDR3 region is CASSFFWGPYSNQPQHF. The CDR3 DNA reads as TGTGCCAGCAGCTTTTTCTGGGGGCCTTATAGCAATCAGCCCCAGCATTTT.

The V gene is TRBV5-4, the J gene TRBJ2-1; 14 bases are shared with TRBD2. The V gene's germline CDR1 is SGHNT and CDR2 YYREEE (reference sequence). CDR3 length: 17 residues. V lost 2 bases to trimming and J lost 6 bases; unmatched junction nucleotides: 7. The CDR3 reads CASSFPRLAGGSNEQFF. The CDR3 DNA reads as TGTGCCAGCAGCTTCCCTCGACTAGCGGGAGGGTCCAATGAGCAGTTCTTC.

V is TRBV25-1 and J is TRBJ2-6; D is possibly TRBD1 (6 bases). CDR3 length: 17 residues. V was cut by 4 bases and J by 0 bases, with 13 bases left in between. In germline, CDR1 is MGHDK, CDR2 SYGVNS. The CDR3 DNA reads as TGTGCCAGCAGTGGATACCTACAGGGCTCTGGGGCCAACGTCCTGACTTTC. Its translation is CASSGYLQGSGANVLTF.

The V gene is TRBV25-1, the J gene TRBJ1-2; D perhaps matches TRBD1 (5 bases). V was shortened by 1 base and J by 7 bases, with 16 bases between the two germline ends. CDR1 is MGHDK, CDR2 SYGVNS, per germline. The CDR3 length is 15 residues. CDR3 in DNA: TGTGCCAGCAGTGAATCCCCTGGGAGGGGCGGTGGCTACACCTTC. Amino acids: CASSESPGRGGGYTF.

This chain connects TRBV6-5 to TRBJ1-5, with D perhaps TRBD1 (5 bases). V was pared by 10 bases and J by 7 bases, with 20 bases between. The CDR3 contains 14 residues. Germline V CDR1 and CDR2: MNHEY, SVGAGI. The CDR3 DNA sequence: TGTGCCACTACCTCGGGGGAGGGCGGCCAGCCCCAGCATTTT. Translated: CATTSGEGGQPQHF.

The chain employs TRBV7-3 and TRBJ1-2, with D uncertain. CDR1 SGHTA and CDR2 FQGTGA come from the germline V gene. The V end was cut by 5 bases, the J end by 0 bases, with 13 bases between. The CDR3 is 15 amino acids. The CDR3 is CASSLGPPANYGYTF. CDR3 coding DNA: TGTGCCAGCAGCCTGGGCCCTCCAGCTAACTATGGCTACACCTTC.

This clone was counted once. The V gene is TRBV28, the J gene TRBJ2-1; 10 bases match TRBD1. From germline, CDR1 is MDHEN and CDR2 SYDVKM. The ends lost 0 bases at V and 4 bases at J; junction bases unmatched: 9. CDR3 length equals 18 residues. Here the CDR3 reads CASSLWTGGPYSYNEQFF. For the CDR3, the DNA is TGTGCCAGCAGTTTATGGACAGGGGGCCCATACTCATACAATGAGCAGTTCTTC.

CDR3 in DNA: TGTGCCATCAGTGAGTCGATTAGGGAGGCGGATGGCTACACCTTC. Translated, it gives CAISESIREADGYTF. This chain joins TRBV10-3 and TRBJ1-2; unclear D gene. Trimming cost V 0 bases and J 6 bases, with 14 bases left between them. The CDR3 has 15 amino acids. Per the germline V gene, CDR1 is ENHRY and CDR2 is SYGVKD.

V gene TRBV11-2 combines with J gene TRBJ1-3; D is uncertain. The CDR3 has 16 residues. Trimming took off 3 bases at V and 2 bases at J, with 14 bases between the two ends. CDR1 is SGHAT, CDR2 FQNNGV, per germline. This CDR3 is CASSFPGGVAGNTIYF. The DNA for the CDR3 is TGTGCCAGCAGCTTCCCGGGCGGGGTCGCTGGAAACACCATATATTTT.

This sequence joins TRBV10-3 and TRBJ1-5, with TRBD1 matching over 9 bases. This CDR3 is 12 amino acids long. V lost 10 bases to trimming and J lost 11 bases; unmatched junction nucleotides: 9. Germline V gene lookup returns CDR1 ENHRY and CDR2 SYGVKD. CDR3: CATGTGKATQHF. Here the CDR3 DNA reads TGTGCCACGGGGACAGGGAAGGCGACCCAGCATTTT.

This clone was seen only a few times. V and J are TRBV5-4 and TRBJ2-7, with D tentatively TRBD2 (6 bases). Germline lookup yields CDR1 SGHNT and CDR2 YYREEE (reference sequence). V was cut by 1 base and J by 6 bases, with 8 bases left in between. The CDR3 extends over 12 amino acids. DNA of the CDR3: TGTGCCAGCAGCTTGTCCGGGGGCGAGCAGTACTTC. Its protein is CASSLSGGEQYF.

The rearrangement links TRBV5-6 to TRBJ1-5, with D possibly being TRBD1 (5 bases). V dropped 0 bases and J dropped 8 bases, with 12 bases sitting between them. The CDR3 has 14 residues. Per the germline V gene, CDR1 is SGHDT and CDR2 is YYEEEE. CDR3 in DNA: TGTGCCAGCAGCTTGGAAGGGGAAGGCAAGCCCCAGCATTTT. As protein: CASSLEGEGKPQHF.

The chain links TRBV5-4 to TRBJ2-2; D call uncertain. V dropped 6 bases and J dropped 3 bases, with 6 bases sitting between them. Germline lookup yields CDR1 SGHNT and CDR2 YYREEE (reference sequence). CDR3 length equals 12 residues. DNA of the CDR3: TGTGCCAGCAACCGGGACACCGGGGAGCTGTTTTTT. Translated: CASNRDTGELFF.